Listed below are T cell receptor beta chains from one sample, sequenced in a study of radiotherapy plus CTLA-4 blockade in lung cancer. The table came from immunoSEQ multiplex PCR; TCRdb's copy has only in-frame clones and leaves some out. The table shows 75,000 to 95,000 clones, with roughly 80% occurring only once. Specimen: peripheral blood, collected from a patient treated with radiotherapy plus ipilimumab. The receptors were sampled from a human donor with non-small cell lung cancer that progressed on radiotherapy plus ipilimumab. Each CDR3 is given with its conserved first and last residue. Fields, in order: J gene, D gene, V gene, clone size, CDR3 DNA, CDR3 protein. A D gene is named only where the DNA matches it firmly. Size is omitted from some rows. Given values are once, few, many or a class for expanded clones.

>TRBJ2-7|TRBD2|TRBV6-5|-
TGTGCCAGCAGTTACGGCGGGAGCACCTACGAGCAGTACTTC
CASSYGGSTYEQYF
>TRBJ2-7|TRBD1|TRBV2|-
TGTGCCAGCAGTCTGGGACAGGACTACGAGCAGTACTTC
CASSLGQDYEQYF
>TRBJ2-3|-|TRBV6-6|-
TGTGCCAGCAGCCTGAGACTAGGTAGCACAGATACGCAGTATTTT
CASSLRLGSTDTQYF
>TRBJ1-2|-|TRBV10-3|-
TGTGCCATCAGTGAGTCTCAGGGGTCGAACTATGGCTACACCTTC
CAISESQGSNYGYTF
>TRBJ2-1|-|TRBV5-1|-
TGCGCCAGCAGCCCGGGAGAACGCTACAATGAGCAGTTCTTC
CASSPGERYNEQFF
>TRBJ1-3|TRBD1|TRBV18|-
TGTGCCAGTGACAGGGGTAATGGAAACACCATATATTTT
CASDRGNGNTIYF
>TRBJ2-7|-|TRBV5-1|-
TGCGCCAGCAGCCCGACGGGGGACTTCTCCTACGAGCAGTACTTC
CASSPTGDFSYEQYF
>TRBJ2-7|TRBD1|TRBV30|-
TGTGCCTGGTCCTACGGGACAGGGGGCTACGAGCAGTACTTC
CAWSYGTGGYEQYF
>TRBJ1-1|-|TRBV5-8|-
TGTGCCAGCAGCTTCTGGACAACCTCGAACACTGAAGCTTTCTTT
CASSFWTTSNTEAFF
>TRBJ1-2|-|TRBV6-6|once
TGTGCCAGCAGGGGGACACTCTCTCTCTATGGCTACACCTTC
CASRGTLSLYGYTF
>TRBJ2-1|-|TRBV2|-
TGTGCCAGCAGTGAACCGGGAGCGGGCAATGAGCAGTTCTTC
CASSEPGAGNEQFF
>TRBJ1-2|TRBD1|TRBV19|once
TGTGCCAGTAGCGTTCTACAGGGGGCAGTTAACTATGGCTACACCTTC
CASSVLQGAVNYGYTF
>TRBJ2-1|TRBD2|TRBV6-1|-
TGTGCCAGCAGTGGAACCGGGACTAGCGGGAAAAGCTCCTACAATGAGCAGTTCTTC
CASSGTGTSGKSSYNEQFF
>TRBJ1-4|-|TRBV5-1|-
TGCGCCAGCAGCCTGGCCGGGACCCCTGGGGAAAAACTGTTTTTT
CASSLAGTPGEKLFF
>TRBJ1-4|TRBD1|TRBV6-5|-
TGTGCCAGCAGTTACGCCGGGACAGGGACCGAGAAACTGTTTTTT
CASSYAGTGTEKLFF
>TRBJ1-5|TRBD1|TRBV28|-
TGTGCCAGCAGCTCTGGACAGGGGGTGAATCAGCCCCAGCATTTT
CASSSGQGVNQPQHF
>TRBJ1-2|-|TRBV28|-
TGTGCCAGCAGTTTATGGGTGGCAGGGGCAGAAACTTCTCCGAACTATGGCTACACCTTC
CASSLWVAGAETSPNYGYTF
>TRBJ1-1|-|TRBV6-1|-
TGTGCCAGCAGTGGGGACTCCCGATTAAATATGAACACTGAAGCTTTCTTT
CASSGDSRLNMNTEAFF
>TRBJ1-3|TRBD1|TRBV11-2|-
TGTGCCAGCTCGACAGGGGGCTTTGGAAACACCATATATTTT
CASSTGGFGNTIYF
>TRBJ2-7|TRBD1|TRBV27|-
TGTGCCAGCAGTTCGGCCGGGACAGACTACGAGCAGTACTTC
CASSSAGTDYEQYF
>TRBJ2-3|-|TRBV10-2|-
TGCGCCAGCAGTGTGGTGGGGCGTTTAGATACGCAGTATTTT
CASSVVGRLDTQYF
>TRBJ2-5|-|TRBV6-5|-
TGTGCCAGCAGTTACAGTGGGCAAGAGACCCAGTACTTC
CASSYSGQETQYF
>TRBJ1-1|-|TRBV2|-
TGTGCCAGCAGCCCAAAGGGCGACTTAACCACTGAAGCTTTCTTT
CASSPKGDLTTEAFF
>TRBJ2-3|TRBD2|TRBV5-4|-
TGTGCCAGCAGACTCGGACTAGCGGGAAACGTCGGCACAGATACGCAGTATTTT
CASRLGLAGNVGTDTQYF
>TRBJ1-2|-|TRBV6-1|-
TGTGCCAGCAGTGCCGGAGCTAACTATGGCTACACCTTC
CASSAGANYGYTF
>TRBJ2-2|-|TRBV4-1|-
TGCGCCAGCAGCCAAGTAAGGACCGGGGAGCTGTTTTTT
CASSQVRTGELFF
>TRBJ2-7|TRBD2|TRBV5-1|-
TGCGCCAGCAGCTTGGCTAGCGGGGGTCCCTACGAGCAGTACTTC
CASSLASGGPYEQYF
>TRBJ1-1|TRBD1|TRBV29-1|-
TGCAGCGGTGTACGACAGGGGGCTTCAACTGAAGCTTTCTTT
CSGVRQGASTEAFF
>TRBJ2-1|-|TRBV19|few
TGTGCCAGTAGTATTGATAGCACGGCCTACAATGAGCAGTTCTTC
CASSIDSTAYNEQFF
>TRBJ1-4|TRBD1|TRBV5-8|once
TGTGCCAGCAGCTACGGACAGGGAGGTGAAAAACTGTTTTTT
CASSYGQGGEKLFF
>TRBJ2-1|-|TRBV6-5|-
TGTGCCAGCAGTGCGACAGGCTACAATGAGCAGTTCTTC
CASSATGYNEQFF
>TRBJ2-5|-|TRBV5-1|-
TGCGCCAGCAGCGACTCCCACCAAGAGACCCAGTACTTC
CASSDSHQETQYF
>TRBJ2-1|TRBD2|TRBV12-5|-
TGTGCTAGTGGGTTAGCGGGAGGTCTTGAGCAGTTCTTC
CASGLAGGLEQFF
>TRBJ1-1|-|TRBV5-1|-
TGCGCCAGCAGCCCCGACGGACGGACAATCACTGAAGCTTTCTTT
CASSPDGRTITEAFF
>TRBJ2-3|-|TRBV19|-
TGTGCCAGTAGCCAGGGGGGGCAGAGGACGCAGTATTTT
CASSQGGQRTQYF
>TRBJ2-1|-|TRBV12-2|-
TGTGCAAGTCGCCCCCCCTCGGTAGCGGGAGTACATGAGCAGTTCTTC
CASRPPSVAGVHEQFF
>TRBJ1-1|TRBD1|TRBV28|once
TGTGCCAGCAGGGGGGGCGGACAGGTCCTCCCGGCTTTCTTT
CASRGGGQVLPAFF
>TRBJ1-2|-|TRBV28|-
TGTGCCAGCAGTAAAGGATTTCCAGACTATGGCTACACCTTC
CASSKGFPDYGYTF
>TRBJ2-3|-|TRBV6-1|-
TGTGCCAGCAGCCAAGCCCGGGGAGATACGCAGTATTTT
CASSQARGDTQYF
>TRBJ2-1|TRBD1|TRBV11-3|once
TGTGCCAGCAGCTCACGGGACAGGAGAGGGAATGAGCAGTTCTTC
CASSSRDRRGNEQFF